This T cell receptor beta chain was recovered during a study of control samples from healthy donors and cancer patients. Clones were read by immunoSEQ multiplex PCR, and TCRdb kept only the in-frame ones, dropping some. The sample carries 150,000 to 200,000 clones, nearly 96% recorded once. CDR3 size: 19 residues. Per the germline V gene, CDR1 is KGHSH and CDR2 is LQKENI. Trimming removed 4 bases from V and 5 bases from J, with 24 bases in between. The chain has TRBV18 and TRBJ1-6, with D perhaps matching TRBD1 (5 bases). The sample was blood. The sequence was obtained from a young woman in good health. The CDR3 region is CASSRDVTPLGPNNSPLHF. For the CDR3, the DNA is TGTGCCAGCTCACGCGACGTGACCCCTCTGGGACCTAATAATTCACCCCTCCACTTT.